This T cell receptor beta chain was identified during a study of CD8+ T cells in alopecia areata. The treatment denotes: oral pan-JAK inhibitor, 5-10 mg twice daily. Both peripheral blood and punch biopsies of lesional scalp skin were obtained from patients who had alopecia areata. It was cDNA, reverse transcribed from extracted RNA, that served as the sequencing template. Only in-frame clones appear in the TCRdb table, and some are missing; sequencing was by immunoSEQ multiplex PCR. Among around 13,000 clones listed, 68% were seen once. The CDR3 covers 15 residues. Per the germline V gene, CDR1 is MGHRA and CDR2 is YSYEKL. The germline V and J ends were trimmed by 4 bases and 1 base, with 12 bases remaining between them.

V gene TRBV4-1 combines with J gene TRBJ2-3, with D perhaps TRBD2 (6 bases). The specimen comprised skin, sampled at week 4, from a patient treated with tofacitinib. The sequence derives from a human donor with alopecia areata. The chain's CDR3 is CASSPGLFRTDTQYF. The CDR3 DNA is TGCGCCAGCAGCCCGGGACTTTTCCGCACAGATACGCAGTATTTT.